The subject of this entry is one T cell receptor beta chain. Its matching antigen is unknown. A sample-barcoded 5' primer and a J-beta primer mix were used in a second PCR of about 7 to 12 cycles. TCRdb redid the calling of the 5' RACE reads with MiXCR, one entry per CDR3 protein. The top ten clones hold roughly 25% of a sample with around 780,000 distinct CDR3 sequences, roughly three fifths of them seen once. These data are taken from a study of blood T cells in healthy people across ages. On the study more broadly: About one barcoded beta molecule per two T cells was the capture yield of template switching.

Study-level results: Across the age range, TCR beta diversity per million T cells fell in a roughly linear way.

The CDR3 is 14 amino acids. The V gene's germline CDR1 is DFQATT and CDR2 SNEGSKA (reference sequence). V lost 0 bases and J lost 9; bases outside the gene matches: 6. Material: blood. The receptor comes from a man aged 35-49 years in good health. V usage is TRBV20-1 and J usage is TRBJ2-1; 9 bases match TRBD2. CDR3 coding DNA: TGCAGTGCTAGAGACCGGACTAGCGCCCCTGAGCAGTTCTTC. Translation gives CSARDRTSAPEQFF.